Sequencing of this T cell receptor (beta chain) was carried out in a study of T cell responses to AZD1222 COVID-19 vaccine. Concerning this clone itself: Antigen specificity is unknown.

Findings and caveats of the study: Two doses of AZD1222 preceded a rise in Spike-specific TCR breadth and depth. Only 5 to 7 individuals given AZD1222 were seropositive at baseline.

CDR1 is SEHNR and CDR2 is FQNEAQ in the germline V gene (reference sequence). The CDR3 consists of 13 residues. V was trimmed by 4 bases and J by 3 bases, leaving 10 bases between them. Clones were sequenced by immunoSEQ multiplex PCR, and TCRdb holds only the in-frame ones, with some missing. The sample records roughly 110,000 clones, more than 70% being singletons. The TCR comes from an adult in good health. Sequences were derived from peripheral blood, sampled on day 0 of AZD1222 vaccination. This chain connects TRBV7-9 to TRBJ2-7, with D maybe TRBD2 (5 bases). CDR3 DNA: TGTGCCAGCAGCTCATCTGCGGGCTACGAGCAGTACTTC. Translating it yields CASSSSAGYEQYF.